What follows is one T cell receptor beta chain and its context. Germline V gene data show CDR1 as SGDLS and CDR2 as YYNGEE. The CDR3 sequence is 16 residues long. These data are taken from a study of CXCR3-negative and CXCR3-positive naive CD8 T cells. UMI-labeled 5' RACE yielded the TRB cDNA libraries. Reprocessing the 5' RACE reads, TCRdb reports a single entry for every CDR3 protein and omits DNA. Its table records about 5,500 distinct CDR3 sequences. The origin of this receptor is a human donor in good health. Some clones in this sample may be carry-over from other donors' samples. The V and J genes are TRBV9 and TRBJ2-1; with no DNA, the TCRdb D assignment of TRBD2 cannot be verified. Sequences were obtained from naive CXCR3- CD8+ T cells from blood. The subset is: CD45RO-CCR7+CD27+CD95- naive CD8+ T cells lacking CXCR3 (TNR3-). Here the CDR3 reads CASSARLAGGYNEQFF.